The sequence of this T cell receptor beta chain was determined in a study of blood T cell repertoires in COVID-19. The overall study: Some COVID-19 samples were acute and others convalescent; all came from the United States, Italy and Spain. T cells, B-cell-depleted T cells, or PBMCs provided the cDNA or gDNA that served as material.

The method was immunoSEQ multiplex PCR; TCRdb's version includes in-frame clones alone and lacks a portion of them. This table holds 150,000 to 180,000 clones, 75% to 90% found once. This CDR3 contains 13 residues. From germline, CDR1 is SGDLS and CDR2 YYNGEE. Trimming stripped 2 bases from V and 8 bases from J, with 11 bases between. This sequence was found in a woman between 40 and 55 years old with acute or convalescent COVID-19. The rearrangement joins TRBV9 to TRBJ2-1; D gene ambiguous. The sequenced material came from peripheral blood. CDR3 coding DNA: TGTGCCAGCAGCGTCTTTGCGCACGATGAGCAGTTCTTC. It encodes CASSVFAHDEQFF.